The rows below give T cell receptor beta chains drawn from one sample of a study of blood T cell repertoires in COVID-19. Clones were read by immunoSEQ multiplex PCR, and TCRdb kept only the in-frame ones, dropping some. Of a few hundred thousand clones listed, under 90% were seen once; the top ten hold approximately 2.9%. The sequencing sample was made of peripheral blood. These receptor sequences come from a woman aged 30 to 39 with COVID-19, enrolled during active disease. Both conserved end residues are part of each CDR3. A D gene is named only where the DNA matches it firmly. Size tells how often a clone was seen (once, few, many) or the class of an expanded clone, and some rows leave it out.

abundance: -; j_gene: TRBJ2-7; d_gene: -; v_gene: TRBV20-1; CDR3aa: CSARDLEEVYF; CDR3nt: TGCAGTGCTAGAGATTTGGAGGAGGTGTACTTC
abundance: -; j_gene: TRBJ2-2; d_gene: -; v_gene: TRBV6-6; CDR3aa: CASFEFPNTGELFF; CDR3nt: TGTGCCAGCTTCGAGTTTCCGAACACCGGGGAGCTGTTTTTT
abundance: -; j_gene: TRBJ2-7; d_gene: -; v_gene: TRBV6-5; CDR3aa: CASSYSDGSGYEQYF; CDR3nt: TGTGCCAGCAGTTACTCGGATGGTAGCGGTTACGAGCAGTACTTC
abundance: -; j_gene: TRBJ1-5; d_gene: -; v_gene: TRBV11-2; CDR3aa: CASSLEQGGSNQPQHF; CDR3nt: TGTGCCAGCAGCTTAGAGCAGGGAGGGAGCAATCAGCCCCAGCATTTT
abundance: once; j_gene: TRBJ2-2; d_gene: -; v_gene: TRBV7-8; CDR3aa: CASSLRSGELFF; CDR3nt: TGTGCCAGCAGCTTACGGTCCGGGGAGCTGTTTTTT
abundance: -; j_gene: TRBJ2-1; d_gene: -; v_gene: TRBV7-9; CDR3aa: CASSLLNSYNEQFF; CDR3nt: TGTGCCAGCAGCTTATTAAACTCCTACAATGAGCAGTTCTTC
abundance: -; j_gene: TRBJ1-2; d_gene: TRBD1; v_gene: TRBV25-1; CDR3aa: CASSNTGGQGYTF; CDR3nt: TGTGCCAGCAGTAACACAGGGGGACAAGGCTACACCTTC
abundance: -; j_gene: TRBJ1-2; d_gene: TRBD1; v_gene: TRBV28; CDR3aa: CASSLSGLTGGHNYGYTF; CDR3nt: TGTGCCAGCAGTTTAAGCGGTTTGACAGGGGGCCACAACTATGGCTACACCTTC
abundance: -; j_gene: TRBJ2-5; d_gene: TRBD2; v_gene: TRBV27; CDR3aa: CASQRTRQETQYF; CDR3nt: TGTGCCAGCCAGAGGACTAGACAAGAGACCCAGTACTTC
abundance: once; j_gene: TRBJ2-1; d_gene: -; v_gene: TRBV21-1; CDR3aa: CASSKALFHSGREGEFF; CDR3nt: TGTGCCAGCAGCAAAGCGCTTTTTCATTCGGGACGGGAGGGCGAGTTCTTC
abundance: -; j_gene: TRBJ1-1; d_gene: TRBD1; v_gene: TRBV6-5; CDR3aa: CASSWAGGDTEAFF; CDR3nt: TGTGCCAGCAGTTGGGCAGGGGGCGACACTGAAGCTTTCTTT
abundance: -; j_gene: TRBJ1-5; d_gene: TRBD1; v_gene: TRBV28; CDR3aa: CASRGQGDNQPQHF; CDR3nt: TGTGCCAGCAGGGGACAGGGGGACAATCAGCCCCAGCATTTT
abundance: -; j_gene: TRBJ1-1; d_gene: -; v_gene: TRBV25-1; CDR3aa: CASSNAWDSGEAFF; CDR3nt: TGTGCCAGCAGTAATGCCTGGGACTCTGGTGAAGCTTTCTTT
abundance: -; j_gene: TRBJ2-7; d_gene: TRBD2; v_gene: TRBV3-1/TRBV3-2; CDR3aa: CASSQGPSGLAAYEQYF; CDR3nt: TGTGCCAGCAGCCAAGGACCCTCGGGACTAGCGGCCTACGAGCAGTACTTC
abundance: -; j_gene: TRBJ2-5; d_gene: TRBD1; v_gene: TRBV5-1; CDR3aa: CASSLGGQGVWETQYF; CDR3nt: TGCGCCAGCAGCTTGGGGGGCCAGGGGGTGTGGGAGACCCAGTACTTC
abundance: -; j_gene: TRBJ1-1; d_gene: -; v_gene: TRBV6-5; CDR3aa: CASSRGSAEAFF; CDR3nt: TGTGCCAGCAGCAGAGGGTCGGCTGAAGCTTTCTTT
abundance: -; j_gene: TRBJ1-1; d_gene: TRBD1; v_gene: TRBV10-1; CDR3aa: CASRGQPDTEAFF; CDR3nt: TGCGCCAGCAGGGGACAGCCAGACACTGAAGCTTTCTTT
abundance: -; j_gene: TRBJ2-3; d_gene: TRBD2; v_gene: TRBV7-6; CDR3aa: CASSLSGGVEDTQYF; CDR3nt: TGTGCCAGCAGCTTATCGGGGGGGGTTGAGGATACGCAGTATTTT
abundance: -; j_gene: TRBJ1-3; d_gene: -; v_gene: TRBV20-1; CDR3aa: CSASDRLAGFSGNTIYF; CDR3nt: TGCAGTGCTAGTGACCGGCTAGCAGGCTTCTCTGGAAACACCATATATTTT
abundance: -; j_gene: TRBJ1-2; d_gene: TRBD1; v_gene: TRBV5-8; CDR3aa: CASSLVFGLWEGTGLYGYTF; CDR3nt: TGTGCCAGCAGCTTGGTTTTCGGACTGTGGGAAGGGACAGGGCTATATGGCTACACCTTC